Each of the 13 T cell receptor beta chains below was sequenced from the same sample in a study of CD8 T cells in ankylosing spondylitis. These receptors lack a known antigen. Study-level results: A TCR beta motif of under ten highly homologous variants appeared characteristic of ankylosing spondylitis blood.

TCRdb independently ran MiXCR on the 5' RACE reads; one entry per CDR3 protein. The sample holds some 840,000 distinct CDR3 sequences, 12% seen once. Sequenced material: blood, either unsorted or a sorted T cell fraction (not recorded which). Receptors originate from a male donor with ankylosing spondylitis.

The V and J genes are TRBV20-1 and TRBJ1-4, with a tentative D call TRBD1 (5 bases). Trimming pared 3 bases from V and 8 bases from J, leaving 13 bases between. There are 13 residues in the CDR3. Germline V gene sequence: CDR1 DFQATT, CDR2 SNEGSKA (reference sequence). CDR3 amino acids: CSASEGMREKLFF. CDR3 sequence (DNA): TGCAGTGCTAGTGAGGGGATGAGGGAAAAACTGTTTTTT.

In its sample, this clonotype was seen a few times. J is TRBJ1-6 and V is TRBV20-1; 9 bases align to TRBD1. CDR1 DFQATT and CDR2 SNEGSKA come from the germline V gene (reference sequence). Germline trimming cut 4 bases from V and 11 bases from J; bases unmatched to any gene: 12. The CDR3 runs to 15 residues. DNA for the CDR3: TGCAGTGCTACTAGGACAGGGGCCACCACTACACCCCTCCACTTT. This translates into CSATRTGATTTPLHF.

The CDR3 here is CSARGTSGSSGNNEQFF. DNA for the CDR3: TGCAGTGCTAGAGGGACTAGCGGGAGCTCGGGGAACAATGAGCAGTTCTTC. This rearrangement joins TRBV20-1 to TRBJ2-1; 13 bases match TRBD2. The germline V gene encodes CDR1 DFQATT and CDR2 SNEGSKA (reference sequence). V gave up 1 base and J gave up 5 bases; unmatched junction bases: 8. The CDR3 loop spans 17 amino acids.

The chain is built from TRBV7-9 and TRBJ1-1; D remains unclear. The germline V and J ends were trimmed by 5 bases and 6 bases, with 19 bases remaining between them. The length of the CDR3 is 15 residues. Germline assignment: CDR1 SEHNR and CDR2 FQNEAQ (reference sequence). The CDR3 DNA sequence: TGTGCCAGCAGCCCCACCCTGAATAGGAGGTCTGAAGCTTTCTTT. As protein: CASSPTLNRRSEAFF.

This rearrangement joins TRBV20-1 to TRBJ1-1; TRBD1 is a possible D gene (6 bases). CDR1 is DFQATT, CDR2 SNEGSKA, per germline (reference sequence). The CDR3 contains 13 residues. Trimming stripped 4 bases from V and 5 bases from J, with 14 bases between. CDR3 protein: CSAIIWGRTEAFF. CDR3 bases: TGCAGTGCTATAATTTGGGGGCGTACTGAAGCTTTCTTT.

The rearrangement joins TRBV9 to TRBJ1-2; 9 bases fit TRBD1. Germline trimming cut 2 bases from V and 8 bases from J; bases unmatched to any gene: 10. The germline V gene has CDR1 SGDLS and CDR2 YYNGEE. The CDR3 covers 15 residues. The CDR3 sequence: CASSVRDRDPRGYTF. The CDR3 nucleotides are TGTGCCAGCAGCGTTCGGGACAGGGACCCTCGGGGCTACACCTTC.

In this sample, this clonotype turned up many times. The chain combines TRBV20-1 with TRBJ2-5; 8 positions agree with TRBD1. The length of the CDR3 is 14 residues. Per germline, CDR1 DFQATT and CDR2 SNEGSKA (reference sequence). V lost 4 bases, J lost 5 bases, and 9 bases stayed unmatched. The CDR3 loop is CSATRTGHSETQYF. DNA for the CDR3: TGCAGTGCTACGAGGACAGGGCACTCGGAGACCCAGTACTTC.

This clonotype was observed at least ten times. The genes are TRBV10-3 and TRBJ1-5; 7 nucleotides line up with TRBD1. CDR3 length: 12 amino acids. The trim removed 9 bases at V and 4 bases at J, leaving 3 bases unmatched. The germline V gene has CDR1 ENHRY and CDR2 SYGVKD. The CDR3 DNA reads TGTGCCATTTCGGACAGGAATCAGCCCCAGCATTTT. This sequence encodes CAISDRNQPQHF.

This clonotype has only a few counts. This sequence joins TRBV7-4 and TRBJ2-7; the D call may be TRBD1 or TRBD2 (6 bases each). The CDR3 covers 14 residues. CDR1 and CDR2 from the germline V gene are SGHVT and SQSDAQ. V lost 3 bases to trimming and J lost 2 bases, with 11 bases between them. Written as DNA, the CDR3 is TGTGCCAGCAGCTTGGGGGGCTGGACCTACGAGCAGTACTTC. Translation: CASSLGGWTYEQYF. Full variable domain (outside the CDR3, taken from reference TRBV7-4 and TRBJ2-7): GAGVSQSPRYKVAKRGRDVALRCDSISGHVTLYWYRQTLGQGSEVLTYSQSDAQRDKSGRPSGRFSAERPERSVSTLKIQRTEQGDSAVYLCASSLGGWTYEQYFGPGTRLTVT.

J is TRBJ2-3 and V is TRBV20-1; D gene unclear. The CDR3 is made up of 14 amino acids. The germline V gene encodes CDR1 DFQATT and CDR2 SNEGSKA (reference sequence). V lost 6 bases and J lost 0, with 13 bases in between. This CDR3 reads CSAKQGSSTDTQYF. The CDR3, as DNA: TGCAGTGCCAAACAAGGCTCGAGCACAGATACGCAGTATTTT.

The chain couples TRBV7-2 to TRBJ1-4; D remains unclear. Trimming left V 2 bases short and J 4 bases short, with 11 bases between. The CDR3 is 15 amino acids. Germline values: CDR1 SGHTA, CDR2 FQGNSA. CDR3 sequence: CASSLSAGINEKLFF. The CDR3 nucleotides read TGTGCCAGCAGCTTATCGGCGGGGATTAATGAAAAACTGTTTTTT.

In this sample, this clonotype turned up a few times. The V call is TRBV12-3 or TRBV12-4, the J call TRBJ2-5, with D possibly being TRBD2 (5 bases). Deletions cut 5 bases from V and 1 base from J, with 14 bases between. The CDR3 is 15 residues long. As DNA, the CDR3 is TGTGCCAGCAGTGTGCGGCGGGCAGTCCAAGAGACCCAGTACTTC. This gives the protein CASSVRRAVQETQYF.

CDR3 residues: CASSGGETGGMNTEAFF. Here the CDR3 DNA reads TGTGCCAGCAGTGGGGGGGAAACAGGGGGGATGAACACTGAAGCTTTCTTT. The chain carries TRBV12-3 or TRBV12-4 and TRBJ1-1; 8 nucleotides match TRBD1. The CDR3 consists of 17 residues. After removal of 5 bases from V and 0 bases from J, the junction contained 11 bases not matched to a gene.